This T cell receptor beta chain is from a study of tumor-infiltrating lymphocytes in primary liver carcinoma. About the study: Patients had primary liver carcinoma treated by surgical resection. Points from the study as a whole: Overlap in tumor-adjacent and tumor-blood pairs fell below that of tumor region pairs. Tumor top-250-clone fraction significantly exceeded that of blood (p = 0.039). Bulk samples went unsorted, so CD4+ and CD8+ repertoires were not compared.

A constant-region primer primed TCR beta cDNA synthesis from 500 to 550 ng of total RNA. Amplification in three nested multiplex PCR rounds with slightly modified ARM-PCR gave rise to TCR beta libraries. The first two PCR rounds, roughly 10 cycles each, used TRBV1-TRBV30 forward primers and a C-beta reverse primer. Each CDR3 protein gets one entry after TCRdb re-called the multiplex PCR reads with MiXCR. The data contain about 180,000 distinct CDR3 sequences, about 60% of them singletons. Unsorted whole blood served as the source of blood RNA, and germline DNA was extracted as well. Per germline, CDR1 SQVTM and CDR2 ANQGSEA. The CDR3 has 13 residues. V was shortened by 6 bases and J by 4 bases, with 15 bases between the two germline ends. This clonotype has just a few counts. Antigen: not known.

The source material was peripheral blood. The chain has TRBV29-1 and TRBJ1-2; perhaps TRBD1 as D (5 bases). This sequence originates from a man in his forties with primary liver carcinoma and hepatitis B virus infection. The CDR3: CSVEFDSLYGYTF. In nucleotides, the CDR3 is TGCAGCGTCGAATTTGACAGCCTCTATGGCTACACCTTC.